The 9 T cell receptor beta chains below were found in one sample sequenced in a study of blood T cell repertoires in COVID-19. The data were produced by immunoSEQ multiplex PCR, yet TCRdb's version contains in-frame clones alone and is incomplete. The table includes approximately 45,000 clones, 87% detected once. Material: peripheral blood. These receptors originate from a man aged 40-50 years with COVID-19, enrolled during active disease.

The chain uses TRBV5-1 and TRBJ2-1; D unclear. Germline lookup yields CDR1 SGHRS and CDR2 YFSETQ. V was clipped by 4 bases and J by 2 bases, with 4 bases between them. This CDR3 spans 12 amino acids. For the CDR3, the DNA is TGCGCCAGCAGCCGTACCTACAATGAGCAGTTCTTC. As protein: CASSRTYNEQFF.

The rearrangement uses TRBV10-3 and TRBJ1-2, with TRBD1 identical over 8 bases. The germline CDR1 and CDR2 sequences are ENHRY and SYGVKD. V gave up 6 bases and J gave up 7 bases; unmatched junction bases: 13. The CDR3 runs to 15 residues. The CDR3 DNA reads as TGTGCCATCAGCCCTACACCACCAGGGGGCGGTGGCTACACCTTC. Its protein is CAISPTPPGGGGYTF.

This clone was found once. CDR3 protein: CASSVQGVANEKLFF. DNA of the CDR3: TGTGCCAGCAGCGTACAGGGGGTCGCTAATGAAAAACTGTTTTTT. The chain carries TRBV11-2 and TRBJ1-4, with 8 positions matching TRBD1. CDR3 length equals 15 residues. Trimming removed 5 bases from V and 3 bases from J; junction bases left unmatched: 5. Germline CDR1 and CDR2: SGHAT and FQNNGV.

The chain is built from TRBV28 and TRBJ2-5, with D tentatively TRBD1 (6 bases). V dropped 5 bases and J dropped 5 bases, with 21 bases sitting between them. The CDR3 sequence is 16 residues long. Germline CDR1 reads MDHEN; CDR2 reads SYDVKM. CDR3 in amino acids: CASSRSGDPSRETQYF. DNA of the CDR3: TGTGCCAGCAGTAGATCAGGGGACCCCTCGCGGGAGACCCAGTACTTC.

This chain joins TRBV4-2 and TRBJ1-5; no clear D. Germline CDR1 LGHNA, CDR2 YNFKEQ. V gave up 0 bases and J gave up 7 bases, with 13 bases separating them. This CDR3 is built from 15 residues. CDR3 DNA sequence: TGTGCCAGCAGCCAAGATCCTGCCCCCAGGCAGCCCCAGCATTTT. It specifies CASSQDPAPRQPQHF.

The chain links TRBV7-2 to TRBJ2-3; perhaps TRBD2 as D (6 bases). Per the germline V gene, CDR1 is SGHTA and CDR2 is FQGNSA. The CDR3 length is 15 residues. V was pared by 1 base and J by 0 bases, with 8 bases between. The DNA of the CDR3 is TGTGCCAGCAGCTTAGTTGGGAGGAGCACAGATACGCAGTATTTT. Translated: CASSLVGRSTDTQYF. The full variable domain, rest sourced from reference TRBV7-2 and TRBJ2-3, is GAGVSQSPSNKVTEKGKDVELRCDPISGHTALYWYRQSLGQGLEFLIYFQGNSAPDKSGLPSDRFSAERTGGSVSTLTIQRTQQEDSAVYLCASSLVGRSTDTQYFGPGTRLTVL.

The CDR3 DNA follows: TGTGCCAGCAGCCAAGGACAGGGCCCCCTCCACTTT. It specifies CASSQGQGPLHF. V gene TRBV4-2 combines with J gene TRBJ1-6; 7 bases fit TRBD1. V was pared by 1 base and J by 13 bases, with 1 base of the junction left unmatched. CDR1 and CDR2 (germline): LGHNA, YNFKEQ. There are 12 residues in the CDR3.

The rearrangement joins TRBV4-1 to TRBJ2-6; 10 bases map to TRBD1. Per germline, CDR1 MGHRA and CDR2 YSYEKL. This CDR3 spans 19 amino acids. After removal of 3 bases from V and 0 bases from J, the junction contained 8 bases not matched to a gene. DNA of the CDR3: TGCGCCAGCAGCCAGCTGACAGGGGGCTTCGACTCTGGGGCCAACGTCCTGACTTTC. Translation: CASSQLTGGFDSGANVLTF.

The chain combines TRBV30 with TRBJ2-3; 9 positions match TRBD2. The CDR3 length is 14 residues. Germline lookup yields CDR1 GTSNPN and CDR2 SVGIG (reference sequence). V was clipped by 0 bases and J by 5 bases; unmatched bases: 3. The CDR3 sequence is CAWSVAAGGDTQYF. DNA of the CDR3: TGTGCCTGGAGTGTCGCAGCGGGGGGAGATACGCAGTATTTT.